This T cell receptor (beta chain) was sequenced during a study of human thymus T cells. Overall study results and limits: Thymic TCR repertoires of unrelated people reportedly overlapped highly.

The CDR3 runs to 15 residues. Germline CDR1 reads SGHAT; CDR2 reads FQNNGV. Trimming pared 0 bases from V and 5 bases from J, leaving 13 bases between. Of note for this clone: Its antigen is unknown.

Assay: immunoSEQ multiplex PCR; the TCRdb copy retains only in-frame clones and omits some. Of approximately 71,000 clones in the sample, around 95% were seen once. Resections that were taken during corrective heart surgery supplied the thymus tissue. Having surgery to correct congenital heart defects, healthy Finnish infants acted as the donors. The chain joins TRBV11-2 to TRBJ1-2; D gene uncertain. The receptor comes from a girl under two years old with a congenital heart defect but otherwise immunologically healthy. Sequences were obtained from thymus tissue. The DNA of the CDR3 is TGTGCCAGCAGCTTAGATGAACATCCCATTTATGGCTACACCTTC. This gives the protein CASSLDEHPIYGYTF.